This TCR beta chain was sequenced during a study of T cells after yellow fever vaccination. V was clipped by 1 base and J by 4 bases; unmatched bases: 5. CDR3 size: 15 residues. The V gene's germline CDR1 is SGHRS and CDR2 YFSETQ. TCRdb ran MiXCR on the 5' RACE reads and lists one entry per CDR3 protein. Found here are just over 250,000 distinct CDR3 sequences, about 5.2% of them singletons; the top ten hold less than 3.5%. The clonotype comes from a man between 18 and 35 years old who received the YFV17D yellow fever vaccine. The J gene is TRBJ2-1, the V gene TRBV5-1, with TRBD1 matching over 7 bases. The starting material was CD4+ T cells sorted from PBMCs, obtained on the day of the yellow fever booster vaccination. The CDR3 DNA sequence: TGCGCCAGCAGCTTGACCGGGACAGAGTACAATGAGCAGTTCTTC. Translating it yields CASSLTGTEYNEQFF.